This TCR beta chain comes out of a study of blood T cell repertoires in COVID-19 (TCRdb year 2020). In the study overall: The collaborator samples originated in the United States, Italy and Spain and spanned the acute and convalescent phases of COVID-19. The prospective study material was composed of cDNA or gDNA derived from T cells, B-cell-depleted T cells, or PBMCs. The dataset comprised deeply sampled blood TCRbeta repertoires from subjects exposed to, actively infected with, or recovered from COVID-19. A freely available public database, intended as a resource for researchers studying the immune response to SARS-CoV-2, is where the repertoires were released. The samples were drawn from two sources: the first 160 participants of the ongoing ImmuneRACE study, and about 1,300 subjects contributed by 6 global collaborators. Nearly every sample came with metadata listing a de-identified subject ID, COVID-19 status, age in years and sex. Where HLA class I and class II types were available, the types were taken from metadata supplied by the sample provider, not from assay-based typing. Summary of the overall study and its limitations: Clinical and demographic metadata were provided uncurated, with the amount varying by source and participant.

In Seattle, one collaborating source enrolled patients while the infection was active and tracked those patients longitudinally over the course of disease. Each collaborating institution followed its own protocols to collect whole blood in K2EDTA tubes. For TCRbeta analysis, collaborators shipped samples as frozen whole blood, isolated PBMCs, or DNA extracted from either of those sample types. Including cysteine and phenylalanine, the CDR3 has 14 amino acids. The entry retains the CDR3 DNA only, 42 bases that are in frame from base 1. V is cut by 3 bases and J by 2 bases, and the space between the germline ends is 10 bases. Based on the germline V gene, the CDR1 and CDR2 sequences are MNHNS and SASEGT. This clone was counted only a few times. Its recognized antigen is unknown. No base quality information exists; no much larger clone differs at one position. The immunoSEQ Assay, a bias-controlled multiplex PCR, was used to amplify TCRbeta CDR3 regions from genomic DNA. Turning to the authors' computational methods: Within the assay, amplification of reference gene primers was used to estimate how many nucleated cells each sample contained. To quantify the absolute abundance of each unique TCRbeta CDR3 rearrangement, sequence reads were collapsed and filtered. For each sample, productive Simpson clonality was calculated as the square root of Simpson's diversity index over productive rearrangements. TCRdb retrieved this table from immuneACCESS and kept in-frame rearrangements only. Not all clones are present; in checked studies, unresolved V genes account for under half, and no reason is known for the remainder. The V and J calls and clone size come from that table; D and trimming were worked out from the DNA. For this sample the table gives tens of thousands of clones, of which over 55% were detected only once. The ten largest clones represent approximately 5% of the sample.

Sequenced sample: peripheral blood. The chain is encoded by TRBV6-1 joined to TRBJ1-2, with a weak D call of TRBD1 (6 bases match). This clonotype was obtained from a woman in her 70s with COVID-19, enrolled during active disease. The DNA sequence is given as TGTGCCAGCAGTGACGGGACACTGAACTATGGCTACACCTTC. The resulting protein is CASSDGTLNYGYTF.